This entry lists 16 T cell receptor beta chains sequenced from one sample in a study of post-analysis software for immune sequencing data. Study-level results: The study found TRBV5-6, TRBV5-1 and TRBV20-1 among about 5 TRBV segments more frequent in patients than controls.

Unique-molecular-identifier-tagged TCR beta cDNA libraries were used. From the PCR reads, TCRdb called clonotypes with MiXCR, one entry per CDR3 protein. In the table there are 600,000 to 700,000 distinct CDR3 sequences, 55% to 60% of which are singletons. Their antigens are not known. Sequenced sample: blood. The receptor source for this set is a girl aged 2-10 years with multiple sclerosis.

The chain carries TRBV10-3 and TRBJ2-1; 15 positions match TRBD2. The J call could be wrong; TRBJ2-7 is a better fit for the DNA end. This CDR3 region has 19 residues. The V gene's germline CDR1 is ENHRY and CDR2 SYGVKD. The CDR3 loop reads CANFDLGTSGRRIYNEQYF. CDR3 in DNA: TGTGCCAACTTCGACCTCGGGACTAGCGGGAGGAGGATCTACAATGAGCAGTACTTC.

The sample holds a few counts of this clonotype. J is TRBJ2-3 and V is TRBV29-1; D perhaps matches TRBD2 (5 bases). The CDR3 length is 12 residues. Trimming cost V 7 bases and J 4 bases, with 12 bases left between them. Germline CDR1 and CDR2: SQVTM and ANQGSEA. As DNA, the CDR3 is TGCAGCGCTCGGGGTATCCCAGATACGCAGTATTTT. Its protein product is CSARGIPDTQYF.

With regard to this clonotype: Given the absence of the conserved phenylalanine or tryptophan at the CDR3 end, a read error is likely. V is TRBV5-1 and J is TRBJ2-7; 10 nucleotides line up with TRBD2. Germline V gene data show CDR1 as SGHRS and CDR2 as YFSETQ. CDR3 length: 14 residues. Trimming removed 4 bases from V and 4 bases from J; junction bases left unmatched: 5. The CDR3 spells CASSNSGRSYEQYI. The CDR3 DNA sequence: TGCGCCAGCAGCAATAGCGGGAGGTCATACGAGCAGTACATC.

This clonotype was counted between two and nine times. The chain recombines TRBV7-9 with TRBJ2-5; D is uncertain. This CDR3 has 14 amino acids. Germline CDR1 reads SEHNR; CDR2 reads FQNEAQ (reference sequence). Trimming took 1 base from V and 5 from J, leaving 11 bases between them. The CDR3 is CASSLESLWETQYF. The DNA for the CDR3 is TGTGCCAGCAGCTTAGAATCCCTCTGGGAGACCCAGTACTTC.

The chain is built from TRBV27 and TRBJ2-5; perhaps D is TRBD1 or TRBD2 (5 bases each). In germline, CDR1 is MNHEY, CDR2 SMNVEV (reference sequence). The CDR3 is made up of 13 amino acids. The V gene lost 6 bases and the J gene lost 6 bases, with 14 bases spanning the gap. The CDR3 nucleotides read TGTGCCAGCAGATCGAGGGGCACGCAGACCCAGTACTTC. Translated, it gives CASRSRGTQTQYF.

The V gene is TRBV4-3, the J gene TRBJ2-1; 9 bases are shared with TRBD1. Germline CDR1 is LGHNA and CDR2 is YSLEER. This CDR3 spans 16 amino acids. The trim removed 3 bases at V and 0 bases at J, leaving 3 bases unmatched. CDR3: CASSQTGGFSYNEQFF. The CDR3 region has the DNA TGCGCCAGCAGCCAGACAGGGGGGTTCTCCTACAATGAGCAGTTCTTC.

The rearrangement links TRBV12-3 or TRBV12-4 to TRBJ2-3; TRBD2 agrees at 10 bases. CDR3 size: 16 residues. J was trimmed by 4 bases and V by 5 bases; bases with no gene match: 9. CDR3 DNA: TGTGCCAGCAGTCCCTCTAGCGGGAGTAGGTCAGATACGCAGTATTTT. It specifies CASSPSSGSRSDTQYF.

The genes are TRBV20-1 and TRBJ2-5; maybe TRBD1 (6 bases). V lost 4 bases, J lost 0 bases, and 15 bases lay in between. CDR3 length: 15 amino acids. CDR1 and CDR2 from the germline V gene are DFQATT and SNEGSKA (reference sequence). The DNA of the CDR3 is TGCAGTGCTAATTCCCCCAGGGGACACCAAGAGACCCAGTACTTC. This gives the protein CSANSPRGHQETQYF.

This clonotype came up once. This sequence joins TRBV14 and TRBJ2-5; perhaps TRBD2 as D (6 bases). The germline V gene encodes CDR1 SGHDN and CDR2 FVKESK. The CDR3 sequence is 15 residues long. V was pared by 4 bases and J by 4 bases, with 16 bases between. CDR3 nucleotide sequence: TGTGCCAGCAGCCTCGGGGCGGGAAAAGGAGAGACCCAGTACTTC. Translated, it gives CASSLGAGKGETQYF.

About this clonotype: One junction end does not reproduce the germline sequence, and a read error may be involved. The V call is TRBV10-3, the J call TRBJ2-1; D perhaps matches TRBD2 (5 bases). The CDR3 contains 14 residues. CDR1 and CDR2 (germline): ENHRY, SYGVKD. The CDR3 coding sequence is TGTGCCATCAATGAGTCGGCCTCGGGGAATGAGCAGTTCTTC. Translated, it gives CAINESASGNEQFF.

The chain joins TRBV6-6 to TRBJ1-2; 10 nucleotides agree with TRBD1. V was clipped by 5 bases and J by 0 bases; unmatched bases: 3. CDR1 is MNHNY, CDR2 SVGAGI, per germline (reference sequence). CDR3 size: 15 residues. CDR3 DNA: TGTGCCAGCAGTACCGACAGGGGGCCTAACTATGGCTACACCTTC. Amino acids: CASSTDRGPNYGYTF.

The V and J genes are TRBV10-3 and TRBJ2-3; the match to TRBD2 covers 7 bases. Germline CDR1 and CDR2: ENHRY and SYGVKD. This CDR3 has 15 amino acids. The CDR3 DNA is TGTGCTAGCAGAGGGCTAGCGGACGTTCATTTTACGCAGTATTTT. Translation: CASRGLADVHFTQYF.

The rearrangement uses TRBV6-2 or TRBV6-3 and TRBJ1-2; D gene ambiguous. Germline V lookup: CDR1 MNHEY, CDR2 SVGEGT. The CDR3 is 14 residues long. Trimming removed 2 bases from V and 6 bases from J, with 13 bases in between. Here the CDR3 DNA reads TGTGCCAGCAGTTACAGGTCAGATGGAGATGGCTACACCTTC. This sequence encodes CASSYRSDGDGYTF.

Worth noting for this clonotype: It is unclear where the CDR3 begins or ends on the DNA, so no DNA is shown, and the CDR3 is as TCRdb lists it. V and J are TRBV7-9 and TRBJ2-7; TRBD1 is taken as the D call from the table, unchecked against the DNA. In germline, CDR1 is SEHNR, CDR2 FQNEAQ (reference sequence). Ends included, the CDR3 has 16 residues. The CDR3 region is CASSFGPGQGPYEQYF.

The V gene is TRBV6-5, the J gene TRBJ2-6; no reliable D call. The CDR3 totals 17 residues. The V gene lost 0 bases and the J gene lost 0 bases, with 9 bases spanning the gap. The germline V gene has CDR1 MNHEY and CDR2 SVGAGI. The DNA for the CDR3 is TGTGCCAGCAGTTACTCAGGCCGGCGCTCTGGGGCCAACGTCCTGACTTTC. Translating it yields CASSYSGRRSGANVLTF.

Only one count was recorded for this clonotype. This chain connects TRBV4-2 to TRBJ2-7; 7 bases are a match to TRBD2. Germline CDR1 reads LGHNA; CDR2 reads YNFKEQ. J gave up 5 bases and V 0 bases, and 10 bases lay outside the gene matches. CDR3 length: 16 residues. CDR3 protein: CASSQETASSGNEQYF. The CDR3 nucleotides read TGTGCCAGCAGCCAAGAAACGGCGTCTAGCGGAAACGAGCAGTACTTC.